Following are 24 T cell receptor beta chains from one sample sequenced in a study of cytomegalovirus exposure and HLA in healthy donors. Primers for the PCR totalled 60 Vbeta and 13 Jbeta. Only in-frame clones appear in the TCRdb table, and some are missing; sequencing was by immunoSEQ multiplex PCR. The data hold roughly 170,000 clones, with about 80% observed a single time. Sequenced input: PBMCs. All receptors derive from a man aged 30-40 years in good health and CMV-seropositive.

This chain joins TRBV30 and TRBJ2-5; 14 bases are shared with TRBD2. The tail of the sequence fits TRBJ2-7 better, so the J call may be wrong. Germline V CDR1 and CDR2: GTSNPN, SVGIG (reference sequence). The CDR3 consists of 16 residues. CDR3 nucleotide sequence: TGTGCCGGGACACCGGGACTAGCGGGAGTAGGGTACGAGCAGTACTTC. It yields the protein CAGTPGLAGVGYEQYF.

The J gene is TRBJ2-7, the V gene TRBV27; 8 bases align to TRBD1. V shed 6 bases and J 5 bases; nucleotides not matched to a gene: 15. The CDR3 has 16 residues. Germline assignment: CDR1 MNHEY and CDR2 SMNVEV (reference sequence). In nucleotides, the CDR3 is TGTGCCAGCAGCCGCACCCCCGGACAGGGTGCCCACGAGCAGTACTTC. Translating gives CASSRTPGQGAHEQYF.

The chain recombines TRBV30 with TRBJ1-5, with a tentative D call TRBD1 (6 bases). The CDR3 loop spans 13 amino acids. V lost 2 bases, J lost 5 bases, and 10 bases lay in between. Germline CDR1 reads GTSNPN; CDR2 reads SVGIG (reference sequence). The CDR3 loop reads CAWSPQGYQPQHF. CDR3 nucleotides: TGTGCCTGGAGTCCTCAGGGGTATCAGCCCCAGCATTTT. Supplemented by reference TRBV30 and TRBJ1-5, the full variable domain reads SQTIHQWPATLVQPVGSPLSLECTVEGTSNPNLYWYRQAAGRGLQLLFYSVGIGQISSEVPQNLSASRPQDRQFILSSKKLLLSDSGFYLCAWSPQGYQPQHFGDGTRLSIL.

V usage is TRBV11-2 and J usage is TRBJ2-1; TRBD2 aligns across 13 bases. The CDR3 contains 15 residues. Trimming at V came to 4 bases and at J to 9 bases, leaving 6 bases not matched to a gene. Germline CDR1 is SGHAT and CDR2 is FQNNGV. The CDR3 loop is CASSSGLAGVAEQFF. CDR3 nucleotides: TGTGCCAGCAGCTCCGGACTAGCGGGAGTCGCTGAGCAGTTCTTC. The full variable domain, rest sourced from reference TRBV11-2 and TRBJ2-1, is EAGVAQSPRYKIIEKRQSVAFWCNPISGHATLYWYQQILGQGPKLLIQFQNNGVVDDSQLPKDRFSAERLKGVDSTLKIQPAKLEDSAVYLCASSSGLAGVAEQFFGPGTRLTVL.

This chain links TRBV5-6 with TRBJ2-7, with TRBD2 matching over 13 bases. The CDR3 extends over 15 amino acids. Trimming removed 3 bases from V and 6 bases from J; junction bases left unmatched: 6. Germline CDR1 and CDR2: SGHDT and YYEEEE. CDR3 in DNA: TGTGCCAGCAGCTCCACTAGCGGGAGGGCGAGCGAGCAGTACTTC. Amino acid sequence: CASSSTSGRASEQYF.

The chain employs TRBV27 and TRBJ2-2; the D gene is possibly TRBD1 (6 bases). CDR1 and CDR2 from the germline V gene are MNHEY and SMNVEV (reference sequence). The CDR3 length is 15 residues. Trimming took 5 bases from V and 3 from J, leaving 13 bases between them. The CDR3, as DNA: TGTGCCAGCAGTCGAGACAGGCCTCACACCGGGGAGCTGTTTTTT. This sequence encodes CASSRDRPHTGELFF.

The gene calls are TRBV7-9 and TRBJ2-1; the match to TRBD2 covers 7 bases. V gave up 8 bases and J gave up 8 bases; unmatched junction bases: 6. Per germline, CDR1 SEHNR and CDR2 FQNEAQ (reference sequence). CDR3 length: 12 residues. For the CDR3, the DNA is TGTGCCAGCGTCAAGGGAGGGTATGAGCAGTTCTTC. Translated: CASVKGGYEQFF.

The CDR3 DNA reads as TGTGCCAGCAGCTTAGCCCGGACAGGGGAAGAGACCCAGTACTTC. This sequence encodes CASSLARTGEETQYF. The J gene is TRBJ2-5, the V gene TRBV7-6; the match to TRBD1 covers 9 bases. CDR3 length equals 15 residues. V was clipped by 0 bases and J by 3 bases; unmatched bases: 2. The germline V gene encodes CDR1 SGHVS and CDR2 FNYEAQ.

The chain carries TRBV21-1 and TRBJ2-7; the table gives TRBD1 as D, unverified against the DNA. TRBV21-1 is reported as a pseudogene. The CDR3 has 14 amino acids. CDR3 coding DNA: TGTGCCAGCAGTTCGACAAATCCCCTCTACGAGCAGTACTTC. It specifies CASSSTNPLYEQYF.

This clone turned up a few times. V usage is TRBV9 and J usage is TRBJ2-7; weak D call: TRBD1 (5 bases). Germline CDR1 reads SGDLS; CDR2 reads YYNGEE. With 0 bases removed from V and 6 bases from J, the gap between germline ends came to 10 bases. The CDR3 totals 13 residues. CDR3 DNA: TGTGCCAGCAGCGTAGATGGCAGGGCCGAGCAGTACTTC. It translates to CASSVDGRAEQYF.

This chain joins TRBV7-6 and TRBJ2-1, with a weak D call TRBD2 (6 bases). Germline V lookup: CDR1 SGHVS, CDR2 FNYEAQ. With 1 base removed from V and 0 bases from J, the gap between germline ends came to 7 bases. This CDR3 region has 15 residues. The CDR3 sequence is CASSLVGGSYNEQFF. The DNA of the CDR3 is TGTGCCAGCAGCTTAGTGGGGGGCTCCTACAATGAGCAGTTCTTC. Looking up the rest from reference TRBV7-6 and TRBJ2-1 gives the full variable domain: GAGVSQSPRYKVTKRGQDVALRCDPISGHVSLYWYRQALGQGPEFLTYFNYEAQQDKSGLPNDRFSAERPEGSISTLTIQRTEQRDSAMYRCASSLVGGSYNEQFFGPGTRLTVL.

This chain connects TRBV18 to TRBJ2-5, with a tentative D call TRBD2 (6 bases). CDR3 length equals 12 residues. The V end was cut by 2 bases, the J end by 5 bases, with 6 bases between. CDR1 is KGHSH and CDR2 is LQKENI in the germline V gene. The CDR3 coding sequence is TGTGCCAGCTCACCAGGAGGGGAGACCCAGTACTTC. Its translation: CASSPGGETQYF.

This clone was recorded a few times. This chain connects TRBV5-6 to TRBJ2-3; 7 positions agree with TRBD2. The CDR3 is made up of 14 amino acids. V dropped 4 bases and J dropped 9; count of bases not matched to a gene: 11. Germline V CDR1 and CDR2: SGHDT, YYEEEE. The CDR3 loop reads CASSPGRGLKTQYF. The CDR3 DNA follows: TGTGCCAGCAGCCCCGGACGGGGACTAAAAACGCAGTATTTT.

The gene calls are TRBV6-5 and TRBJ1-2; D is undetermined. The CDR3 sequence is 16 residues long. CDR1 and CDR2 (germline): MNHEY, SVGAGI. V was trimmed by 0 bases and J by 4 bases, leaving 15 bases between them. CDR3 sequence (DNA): TGTGCCAGCAGTTACTCGTCCGGGGAGACGAGCTATGGCTACACCTTC. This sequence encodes CASSYSSGETSYGYTF.

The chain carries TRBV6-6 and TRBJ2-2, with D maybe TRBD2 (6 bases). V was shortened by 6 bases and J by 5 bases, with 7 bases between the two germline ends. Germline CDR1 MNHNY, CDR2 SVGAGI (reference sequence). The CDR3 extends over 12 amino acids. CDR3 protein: CASSAGTGELFF. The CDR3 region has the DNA TGTGCCAGCAGCGCGGGAACCGGGGAGCTGTTTTTT.

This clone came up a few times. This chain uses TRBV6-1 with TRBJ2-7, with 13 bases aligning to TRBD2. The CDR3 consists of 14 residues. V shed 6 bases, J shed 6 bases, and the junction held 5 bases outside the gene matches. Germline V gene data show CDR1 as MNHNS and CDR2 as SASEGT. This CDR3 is CASRPGTSGAEQYF. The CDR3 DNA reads TGTGCCAGCAGACCCGGGACTAGCGGGGCCGAGCAGTACTTC.

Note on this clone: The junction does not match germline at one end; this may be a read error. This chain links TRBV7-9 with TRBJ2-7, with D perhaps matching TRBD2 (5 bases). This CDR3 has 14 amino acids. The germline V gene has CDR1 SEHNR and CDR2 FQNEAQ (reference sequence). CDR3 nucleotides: TGTTCCAGCAGCTTGGGTGGTCTAGCAGGTGAGCAGTACTTC. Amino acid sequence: CSSSLGGLAGEQYF.

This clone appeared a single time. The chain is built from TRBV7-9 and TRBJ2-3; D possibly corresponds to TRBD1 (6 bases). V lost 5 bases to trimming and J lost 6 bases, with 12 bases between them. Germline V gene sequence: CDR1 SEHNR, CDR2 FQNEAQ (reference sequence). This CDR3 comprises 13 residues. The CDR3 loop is CASSRTEEDTQYF. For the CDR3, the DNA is TGTGCCAGCAGCCGGACAGAGGAGGATACGCAGTATTTT.

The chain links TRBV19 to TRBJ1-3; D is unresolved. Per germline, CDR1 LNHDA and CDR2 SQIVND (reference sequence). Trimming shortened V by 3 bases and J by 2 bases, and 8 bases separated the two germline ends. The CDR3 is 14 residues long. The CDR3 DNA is TGTGCCAGTAGTATGGCAGGTCCTGGAAACACCATATATTTT. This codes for CASSMAGPGNTIYF.

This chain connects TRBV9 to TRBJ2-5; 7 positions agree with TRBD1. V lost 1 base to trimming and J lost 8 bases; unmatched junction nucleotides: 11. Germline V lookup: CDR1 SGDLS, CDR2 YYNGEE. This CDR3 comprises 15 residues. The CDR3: CASSVTPGQMETQYF. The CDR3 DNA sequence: TGTGCCAGCAGCGTAACCCCGGGACAGATGGAAACCCAGTACTTC.

CDR3 nucleotide sequence: TGTGCCAGCTGGCGGGACAGGAGGAACACCGGGGAGCTGTTTTTT. Amino acid sequence: CASWRDRRNTGELFF. This chain connects TRBV2 to TRBJ2-2; 8 bases align to TRBD1. Trimming removed 8 bases from V and 1 base from J; junction bases left unmatched: 6. CDR1 and CDR2 (germline): SNHLY, FYNNEI. This CDR3 spans 15 amino acids.

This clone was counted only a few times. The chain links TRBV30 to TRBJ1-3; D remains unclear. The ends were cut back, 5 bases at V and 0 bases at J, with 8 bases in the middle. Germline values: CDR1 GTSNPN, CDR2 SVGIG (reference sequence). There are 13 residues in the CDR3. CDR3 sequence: CAWDTVSGNTIYF. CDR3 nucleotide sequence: TGTGCCTGGGACACAGTCTCTGGAAACACCATATATTTT.

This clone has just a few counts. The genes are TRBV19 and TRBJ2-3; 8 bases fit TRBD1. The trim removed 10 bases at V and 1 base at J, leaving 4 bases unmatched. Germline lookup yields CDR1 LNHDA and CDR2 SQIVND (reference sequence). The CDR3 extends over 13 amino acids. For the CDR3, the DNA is TGTGCCACCAGGGGGCCCCGCACAGATACGCAGTATTTT. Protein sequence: CATRGPRTDTQYF.

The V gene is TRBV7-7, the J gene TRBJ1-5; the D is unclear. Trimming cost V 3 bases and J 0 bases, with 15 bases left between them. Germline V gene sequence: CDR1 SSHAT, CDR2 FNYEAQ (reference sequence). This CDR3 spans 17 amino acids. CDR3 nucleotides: TGTGCCAGCAGCTTCTCTTTTCCAGAAAATAGCAATCAGCCCCAGCATTTT. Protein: CASSFSFPENSNQPQHF.